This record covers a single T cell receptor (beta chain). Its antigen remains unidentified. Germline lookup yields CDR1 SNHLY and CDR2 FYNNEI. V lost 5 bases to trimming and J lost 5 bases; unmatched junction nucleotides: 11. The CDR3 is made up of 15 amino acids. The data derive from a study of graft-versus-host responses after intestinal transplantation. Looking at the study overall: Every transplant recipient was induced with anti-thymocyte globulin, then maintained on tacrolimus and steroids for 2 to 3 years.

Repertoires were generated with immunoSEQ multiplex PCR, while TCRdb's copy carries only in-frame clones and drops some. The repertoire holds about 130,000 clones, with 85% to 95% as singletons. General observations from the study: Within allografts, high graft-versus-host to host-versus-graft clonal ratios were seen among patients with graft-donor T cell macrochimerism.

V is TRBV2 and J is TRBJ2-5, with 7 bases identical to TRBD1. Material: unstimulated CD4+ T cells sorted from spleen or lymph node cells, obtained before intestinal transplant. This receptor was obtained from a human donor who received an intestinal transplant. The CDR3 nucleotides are TGTGCCAGCAGTTTAGAAAGACAGGGTAGGGAGACCCAGTACTTC. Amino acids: CASSLERQGRETQYF.